The clone carrying this T cell receptor (beta chain) has a count of ten or more. No antigen is known for it. These data belong to a study of regulatory T cells in long-lasting Graves disease. Study findings and constraints: Persistent patients had a count of shared public clonotypes (approximately 3,000) that exceeded that of new patients (about 930). Patients with persistent Graves' had lower TCR diversity than newly diagnosed patients.

TCR beta libraries were built with iRepertoire HTBI primers and Arm-PCR of CDR3 regions. Via MiXCR, TCRdb re-called the multiplex PCR reads, giving one row per CDR3 protein. The table includes about 470,000 distinct CDR3 sequences, roughly 21% detected once. CDR3 size: 16 residues. Germline lookup yields CDR1 SGHAT and CDR2 FQDESV (reference sequence). Trimming left V 5 bases short and J 3 bases short, with 16 bases between. Sample time point: persistent/refractory GD, antithyroid drugs over 5 years with positive TRAb. Extracted RNA from PBMCs served as the source of the TCR library. This TCR derives from a female donor with Graves disease. Sequenced here: peripheral blood mononuclear cells (PBMCs), sampled when the disease was refractory, from a patient treated with antithyroid drugs. This chain links TRBV11-1 with TRBJ2-2; tentatively, D is TRBD1 or TRBD2 (5 bases each). The CDR3 nucleotides are TGTGCCAGCAGCCTACGTAGAGGGGTAGACACCGGGGAGCTGTTTTTT. Protein product: CASSLRRGVDTGELFF.